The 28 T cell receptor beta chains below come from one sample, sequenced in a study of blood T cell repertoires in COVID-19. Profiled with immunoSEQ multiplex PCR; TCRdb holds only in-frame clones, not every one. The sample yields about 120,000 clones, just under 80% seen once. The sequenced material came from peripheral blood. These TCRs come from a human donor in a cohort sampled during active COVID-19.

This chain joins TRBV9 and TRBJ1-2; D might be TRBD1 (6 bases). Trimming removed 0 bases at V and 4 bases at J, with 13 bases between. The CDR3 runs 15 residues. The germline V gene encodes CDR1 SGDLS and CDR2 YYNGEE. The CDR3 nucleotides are TGTGCCAGCAGCGTAGATGTAGGGGGTCCCTATGGCTACACCTTC. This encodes CASSVDVGGPYGYTF.

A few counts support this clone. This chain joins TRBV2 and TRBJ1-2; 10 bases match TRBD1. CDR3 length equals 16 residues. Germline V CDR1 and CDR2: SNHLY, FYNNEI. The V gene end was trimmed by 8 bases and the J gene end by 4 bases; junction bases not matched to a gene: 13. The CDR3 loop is CASSVDRGQILYGYTF. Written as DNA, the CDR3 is TGTGCCAGCTCCGTAGACAGGGGGCAAATCCTCTATGGCTACACCTTC.

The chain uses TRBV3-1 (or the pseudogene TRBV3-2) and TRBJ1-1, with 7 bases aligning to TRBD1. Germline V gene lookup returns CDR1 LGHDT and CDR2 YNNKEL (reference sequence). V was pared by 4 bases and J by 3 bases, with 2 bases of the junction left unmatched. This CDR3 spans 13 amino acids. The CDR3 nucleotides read TGTGCCAGCAGCCGCAGGGGGGACACTGAAGCTTTCTTT. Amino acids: CASSRRGDTEAFF.

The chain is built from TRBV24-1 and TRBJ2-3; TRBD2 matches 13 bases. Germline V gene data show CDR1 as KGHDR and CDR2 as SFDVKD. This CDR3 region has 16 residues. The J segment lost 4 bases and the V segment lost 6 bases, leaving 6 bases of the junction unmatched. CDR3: CATSLTSGGTSDTQYF. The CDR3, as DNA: TGTGCCACCAGTTTGACTAGCGGGGGGACCTCAGATACGCAGTATTTT.

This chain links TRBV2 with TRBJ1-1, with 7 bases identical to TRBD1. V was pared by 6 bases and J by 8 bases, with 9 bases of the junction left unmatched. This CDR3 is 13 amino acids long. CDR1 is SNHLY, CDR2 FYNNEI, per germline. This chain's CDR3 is CASSQSPGQEAFF. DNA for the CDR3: TGTGCCAGCAGCCAATCTCCGGGACAGGAAGCTTTCTTT.

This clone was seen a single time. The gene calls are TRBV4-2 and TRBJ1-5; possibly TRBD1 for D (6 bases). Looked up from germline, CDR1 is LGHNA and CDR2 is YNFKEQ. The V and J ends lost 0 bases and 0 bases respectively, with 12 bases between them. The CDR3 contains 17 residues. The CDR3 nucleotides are TGTGCCAGCAGCCAAGAGGGCAGGGGCGGTAGCAATCAGCCCCAGCATTTT. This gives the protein CASSQEGRGGSNQPQHF.

The CDR3 coding sequence is TGTGCCAGCAGTCCAGGGCAAGAGACCCAGTACTTC. Its translation: CASSPGQETQYF. This chain uses TRBV5-8 with TRBJ2-5; maybe TRBD1 (5 bases). The V gene's germline CDR1 is SGHTS and CDR2 YDEGEE. V lost 5 bases and J 2 bases, leaving 7 bases between the germline ends. This CDR3 is built from 12 residues.

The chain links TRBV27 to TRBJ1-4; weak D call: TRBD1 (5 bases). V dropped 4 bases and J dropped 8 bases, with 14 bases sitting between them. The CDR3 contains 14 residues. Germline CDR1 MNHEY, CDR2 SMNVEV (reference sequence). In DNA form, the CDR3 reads TGTGCCAGCAGTTCCCCCTCTCAGGGAGAAAAACTGTTTTTT. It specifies CASSSPSQGEKLFF. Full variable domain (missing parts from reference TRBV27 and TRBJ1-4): EAQVTQNPRYLITVTGKKLTVTCSQNMNHEYMSWYRQDPGLGLRQIYYSMNVEVTDKGDVPEGYKVSRKEKRNFPLILESPSPNQTSLYFCASSSPSQGEKLFFGSGTQLSVL.

The CDR3 reads CASSQSGITFEQYF. In DNA form, the CDR3 reads TGTGCCAGCAGCCAGAGCGGCATTACATTTGAGCAGTACTTC. The gene calls are TRBV3-1 (or the pseudogene TRBV3-2) and TRBJ2-7, with D maybe TRBD2 (5 bases). With 3 bases removed from V and 7 bases from J, the gap between germline ends came to 16 bases. This CDR3 comprises 14 residues. Germline assignment: CDR1 LGHDT and CDR2 YNNKEL (reference sequence).

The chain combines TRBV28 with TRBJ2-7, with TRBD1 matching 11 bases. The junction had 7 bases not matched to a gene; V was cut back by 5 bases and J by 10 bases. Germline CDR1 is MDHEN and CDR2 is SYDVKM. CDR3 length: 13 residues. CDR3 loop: CASSGQGASYQYF. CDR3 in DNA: TGTGCCAGCAGTGGACAGGGGGCATCTTATCAGTACTTC.

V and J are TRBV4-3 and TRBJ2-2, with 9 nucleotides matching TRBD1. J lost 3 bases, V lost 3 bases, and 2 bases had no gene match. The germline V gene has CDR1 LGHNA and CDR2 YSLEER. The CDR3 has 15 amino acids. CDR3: CASSHRDRDTGELFF. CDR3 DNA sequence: TGCGCCAGCAGCCACCGGGACAGGGACACCGGGGAGCTGTTTTTT.

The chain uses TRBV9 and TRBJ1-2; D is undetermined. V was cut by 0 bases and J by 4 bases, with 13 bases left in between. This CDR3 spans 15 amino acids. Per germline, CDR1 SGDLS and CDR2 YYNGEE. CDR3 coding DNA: TGTGCCAGCAGCGTAGACAGCCTTAGTGGCTATGGCTACACCTTC. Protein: CASSVDSLSGYGYTF.

Here the CDR3 reads CSVEGTGRDNEQFF. The CDR3, as DNA: TGCAGCGTTGAAGGGACAGGGAGAGACAATGAGCAGTTCTTC. This chain joins TRBV29-1 and TRBJ2-1; 8 nucleotides align to TRBD1. CDR1 is SQVTM, CDR2 ANQGSEA, per germline. The CDR3 consists of 14 residues. Trimming cost V 1 base and J 5 bases; bases outside gene matches: 4.

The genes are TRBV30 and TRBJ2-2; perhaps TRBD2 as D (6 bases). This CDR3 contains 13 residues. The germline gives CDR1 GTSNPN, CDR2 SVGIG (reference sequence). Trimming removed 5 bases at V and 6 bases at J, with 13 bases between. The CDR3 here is CAWGGNWAGELFF. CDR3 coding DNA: TGTGCCTGGGGCGGGAATTGGGCCGGGGAGCTGTTTTTT.

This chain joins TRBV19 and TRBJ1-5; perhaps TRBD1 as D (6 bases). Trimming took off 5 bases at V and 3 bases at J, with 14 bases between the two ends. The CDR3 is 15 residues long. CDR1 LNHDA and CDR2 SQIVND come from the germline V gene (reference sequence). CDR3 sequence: CASSSQGRDNQPQHF. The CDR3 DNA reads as TGTGCCAGTAGTTCCCAGGGGAGGGACAATCAGCCCCAGCATTTT. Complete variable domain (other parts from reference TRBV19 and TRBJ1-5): DGGITQSPKYLFRKEGQNVTLSCEQNLNHDAMYWYRQDPGQGLRLIYYSQIVNDFQKGDIAEGYSVSREKKESFPLTVTSAQKNPTAFYLCASSSQGRDNQPQHFGDGTRLSIL.

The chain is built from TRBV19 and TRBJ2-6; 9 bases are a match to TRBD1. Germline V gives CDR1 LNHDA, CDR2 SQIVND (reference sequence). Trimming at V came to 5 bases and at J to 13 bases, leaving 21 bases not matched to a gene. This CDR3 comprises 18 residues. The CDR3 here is CASSLDRGKVALGPVLTF. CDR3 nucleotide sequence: TGTGCCAGTAGTTTGGACAGGGGAAAAGTCGCCCTCGGACCGGTCCTGACTTTC.

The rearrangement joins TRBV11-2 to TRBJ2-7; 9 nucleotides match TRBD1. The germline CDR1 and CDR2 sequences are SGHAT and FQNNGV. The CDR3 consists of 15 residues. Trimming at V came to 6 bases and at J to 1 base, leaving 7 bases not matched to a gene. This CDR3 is CASSRVQGASYEQYF. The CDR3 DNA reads TGTGCCAGCAGTCGTGTACAGGGGGCTTCCTACGAGCAGTACTTC.

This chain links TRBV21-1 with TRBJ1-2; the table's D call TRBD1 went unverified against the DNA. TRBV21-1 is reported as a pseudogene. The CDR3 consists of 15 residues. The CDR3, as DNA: TGTGCCAGCAGGAAGGTGGGCAGGTCAGGCTATGGCTACACCTTC. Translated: CASRKVGRSGYGYTF.

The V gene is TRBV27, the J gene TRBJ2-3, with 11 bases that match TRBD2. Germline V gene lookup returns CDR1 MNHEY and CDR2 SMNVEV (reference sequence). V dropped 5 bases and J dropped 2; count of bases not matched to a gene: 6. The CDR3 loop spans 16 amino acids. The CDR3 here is CASSTRLAGLTDTQYF. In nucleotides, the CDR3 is TGTGCCAGCAGTACCCGACTAGCGGGGCTCACAGATACGCAGTATTTT.

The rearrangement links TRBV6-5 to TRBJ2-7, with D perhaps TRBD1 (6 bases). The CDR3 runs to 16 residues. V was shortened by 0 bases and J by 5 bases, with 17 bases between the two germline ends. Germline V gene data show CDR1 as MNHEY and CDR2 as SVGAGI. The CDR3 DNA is TGTGCCAGCAGTTACTCGATAGTGGACAGCCCCGACGAGCAGTACTTC. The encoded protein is CASSYSIVDSPDEQYF.

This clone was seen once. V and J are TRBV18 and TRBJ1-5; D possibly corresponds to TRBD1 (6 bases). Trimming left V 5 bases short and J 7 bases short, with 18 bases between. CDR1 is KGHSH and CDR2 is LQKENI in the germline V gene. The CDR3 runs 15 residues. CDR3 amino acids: CASSERGGIGQPQHF. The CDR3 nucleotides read TGTGCCAGCTCAGAGAGGGGGGGAATCGGGCAGCCCCAGCATTTT.

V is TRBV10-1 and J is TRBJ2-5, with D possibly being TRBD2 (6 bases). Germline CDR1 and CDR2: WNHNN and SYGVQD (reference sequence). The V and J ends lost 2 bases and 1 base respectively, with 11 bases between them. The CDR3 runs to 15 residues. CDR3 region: CASSEGRGSQETQYF. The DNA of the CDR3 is TGCGCCAGCAGTGAGGGCCGGGGGAGCCAAGAGACCCAGTACTTC.

CDR3 in DNA: TGTGCCAGCAGCTTAGACAGTGAGCAGTTCTTC. It is translated as CASSLDSEQFF. This chain links TRBV7-2 with TRBJ2-1; D is ambiguous. The CDR3 consists of 11 residues. V lost 1 base and J lost 9, with 4 bases in between. CDR1 SGHTA and CDR2 FQGNSA come from the germline V gene.

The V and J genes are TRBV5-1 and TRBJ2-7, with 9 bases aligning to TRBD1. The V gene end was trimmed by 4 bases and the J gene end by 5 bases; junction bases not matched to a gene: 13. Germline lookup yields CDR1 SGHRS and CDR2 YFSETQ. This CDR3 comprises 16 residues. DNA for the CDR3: TGCGCCAGCAGCCTAACGGCGGGACAGGGCTTCGACGAGCAGTACTTC. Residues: CASSLTAGQGFDEQYF.

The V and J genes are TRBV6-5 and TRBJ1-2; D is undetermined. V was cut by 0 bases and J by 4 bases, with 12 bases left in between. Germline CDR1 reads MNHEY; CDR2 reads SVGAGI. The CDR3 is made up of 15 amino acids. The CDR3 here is CASSYSWRGIYGYTF. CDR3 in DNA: TGTGCCAGCAGTTACTCATGGCGCGGGATCTATGGCTACACCTTC.

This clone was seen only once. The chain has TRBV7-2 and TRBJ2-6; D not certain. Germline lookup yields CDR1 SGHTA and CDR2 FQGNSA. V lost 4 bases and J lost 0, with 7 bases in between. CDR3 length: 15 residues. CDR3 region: CASSYILSGANVLTF. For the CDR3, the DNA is TGTGCCAGCAGCTATATCCTCTCTGGGGCCAACGTCCTGACTTTC.

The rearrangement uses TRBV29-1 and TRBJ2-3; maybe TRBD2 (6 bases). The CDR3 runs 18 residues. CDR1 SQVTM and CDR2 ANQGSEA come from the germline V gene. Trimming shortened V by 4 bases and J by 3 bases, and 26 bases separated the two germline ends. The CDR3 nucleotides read TGCAGCGTTGTAGAACAACCCCCATCCGGGAGATGGACAGATACGCAGTATTTT. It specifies CSVVEQPPSGRWTDTQYF.

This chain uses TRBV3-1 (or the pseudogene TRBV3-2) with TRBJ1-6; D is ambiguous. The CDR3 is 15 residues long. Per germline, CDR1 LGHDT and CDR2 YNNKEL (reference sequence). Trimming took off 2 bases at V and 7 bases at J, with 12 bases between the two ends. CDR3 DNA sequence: TGTGCCAGCAGCCAAAGTCTCGGGTCAAATTCACCCCTCCACTTT. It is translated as CASSQSLGSNSPLHF.